This T cell receptor beta chain was documented in a study of blood T cell repertoires in COVID-19. Study overall: Samples of COVID-19 (acute and convalescent) were obtained from the United States, Italy and Spain. Nucleic acid was either cDNA or gDNA, and it came from T cells, B-cell-depleted T cells, or PBMCs.

V was shortened by 3 bases and J by 2 bases, with 10 bases between the two germline ends. CDR1 and CDR2 (germline): SGDLS, YYNGEE. There are 14 residues in the CDR3. As originally analysed: Reference gene primer amplification in the assay estimated nucleated cell counts. The protocol was immunoSEQ multiplex PCR, while the TCRdb copy is restricted to in-frame clones and leaves out a portion. For V, J and clone size, that table is used; D and trimming come from the DNA. The data show about 120,000 clones, more than 75% seen once. Concerning this clone itself: Other nucleotide sequences from this sample produce the same CDR3.

The chain combines TRBV9 with TRBJ2-3; D is perhaps TRBD1 (6 bases). The sample consisted of peripheral blood. This clonotype originated in a woman aged 50 to 65 with acute or convalescent COVID-19. CDR3 sequence reads: CASSGGLSTDTQYF. As DNA, the CDR3 is TGTGCCAGCAGCGGGGGGCTCTCCACAGATACGCAGTATTTT.